The T cell receptor beta chain under discussion was sequenced for a study of T cell clusters in autoimmune cytopenias. Approximately 40,000 genome equivalents of blood DNA were amplified for TRB. As for this clonotype: As yet, its antigen is unknown.

One tube held mixed TRB-A and TRB-B primer pools for touch-down PCR. With the multiplex PCR reads reprocessed, TCRdb shows one record per CDR3 protein and no DNA. The sample yields fewer than 8,500 distinct CDR3 sequences, of which the top ten take up roughly 3.6%. The CDR3 is made up of 15 amino acids. Regarding the study as a whole: The cluster-lack signature was not seen for secondary cytopenia versus chronic lymphocytic leukemia.

The sequence was collected from a human donor with an autoimmune cytopenia or autoimmune hepatitis (not recorded which). Source material: peripheral blood. V usage is TRBV21-1 and J usage is TRBJ1-5; TCRdb picks TRBD1, but there is no DNA to check that call. TRBV21-1 is marked as a pseudogene. This CDR3 is CASSSRQGGGRPQHF.